The clone carrying this TCR beta chain was counted a single time. Its antigen is currently unknown. These data are taken from a study of OX40 agonist ivuxolimab in advanced cancers. Produced via immunoSEQ multiplex PCR; TCRdb's table is partial and in-frame only. The top ten hold around a sixth of the sample, which has about 50,000 clones, about 93% seen once. Germline assignment: CDR1 SGHAT and CDR2 FQNNGV. Trimming left V 4 bases short and J 5 bases short, with 12 bases between. The CDR3 runs to 13 residues. Autoimmune disease history or systemic immunosuppression excluded patients. Notes on the study in general: Expanded peripheral T cells had an undetermined antigen specificity.

The chain combines TRBV11-2 with TRBJ2-7; D unclear. This receptor was obtained from an adult with an advanced solid tumor such as melanoma, head and neck, liver or kidney cancer. The sample consisted of CD4+ or CD8+ T cells sorted from blood, taken in a trial of the OX40 agonist ivuxolimab. The CDR3 spells CASSSPTNHEQYF. The CDR3 DNA reads TGTGCCAGCAGCTCCCCCACTAACCACGAGCAGTACTTC.